This T cell receptor (beta chain) is from a study of shared clonotypes between healthy human individuals. Study-wide results and limits: The study sampled only blood, and tissue repertoires likely differ. Represented genetic and exposure-history diversity was restricted by having few donors. Sorted-subset sequencing, rarefaction showed, was incomplete despite large depth.

The method was immunoSEQ multiplex PCR; TCRdb's version includes in-frame clones alone and lacks a portion of them. This sample yields millions of clones, of which around 95% are seen a single time; more than 0.1% belongs to the top ten. In the case of this clone: Its matching antigen is unknown.

Trimming cost V 5 bases and J 0 bases; bases outside gene matches: 4. The CDR3 runs to 15 residues. Germline V gene data show CDR1 as SGHVS and CDR2 as FNYEAQ. This receptor was taken from a man between 18 and 29 years old in good health. Sequencing was performed on naive CD4+ T cells sorted from blood. The subset: CD45RA+ positively selected. J is TRBJ1-3 and V is TRBV7-6, with 7 bases aligning to TRBD1. In nucleotides, the CDR3 is TGTGCCAGCAGCCGGGACAGTCTCTCTGGAAACACCATATATTTT. Its translation is CASSRDSLSGNTIYF.